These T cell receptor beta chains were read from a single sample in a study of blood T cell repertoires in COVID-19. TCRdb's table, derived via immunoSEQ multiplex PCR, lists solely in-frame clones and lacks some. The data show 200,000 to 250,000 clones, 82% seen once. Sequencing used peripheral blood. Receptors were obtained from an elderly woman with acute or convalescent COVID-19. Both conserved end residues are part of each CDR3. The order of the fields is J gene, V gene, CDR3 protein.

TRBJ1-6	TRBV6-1	CASSDISHTERSPLHF
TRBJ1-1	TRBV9	CASSPRTGNTEAFF
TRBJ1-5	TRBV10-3	CAISDQGPYSNQPQHF
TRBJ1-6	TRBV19	CASSYGRGFSYNSPLHF
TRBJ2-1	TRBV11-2	CASSPQWGPYNEQFF
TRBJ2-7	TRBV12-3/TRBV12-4	CASSWTRNEQYF
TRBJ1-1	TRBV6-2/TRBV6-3	CASSARTGHTEAFF
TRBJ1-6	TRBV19	CASSISRRVDSPLHF
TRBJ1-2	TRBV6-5	CASSPQGQLYGYTF
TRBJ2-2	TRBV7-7	CASRPGLAGVSNTGELFF
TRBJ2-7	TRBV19	CASSQASSGGSYEQYF
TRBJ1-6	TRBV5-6	CASSLGSGQGGSPLHF
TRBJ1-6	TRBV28	CASSRLDLGRGLFYNSPLHF
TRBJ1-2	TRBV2	CASSEARYGYTF
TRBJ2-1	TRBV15	CATSSRQTYNEQFF
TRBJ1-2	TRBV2	CASSERQSAPYGYTF
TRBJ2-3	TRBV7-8	CASSPLAGWTDTQYF
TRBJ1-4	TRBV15	CATSRTPQGGNEKLFF
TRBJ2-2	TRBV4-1	CASSLGVAGGFGELFF
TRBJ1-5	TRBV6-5	CASTSRGGNQPQHF
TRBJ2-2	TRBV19	CASSRERGGYTGELFF
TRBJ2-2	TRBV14	CASRYGYTGELFF
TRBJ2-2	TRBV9	CASSVWASGTYTGELFF